Here is one TCR beta chain with its context. In the PCR, 60 Vbeta and 13 Jbeta primers were used. Repertoires were generated with immunoSEQ multiplex PCR, while TCRdb's copy carries only in-frame clones and drops some. The sample contains tens of thousands of clones, around 70% of which appear only once. These data come from a study of cytomegalovirus exposure and HLA in healthy donors. CDR1 is MDHEN, CDR2 SYDVKM, per germline. V lost 6 bases and J lost 7; bases outside the gene matches: 7. The length of the CDR3 is 14 residues. The chain employs TRBV28 and TRBJ2-1, with TRBD1 identical over 9 bases. The TCR comes from a woman in her forties or fifties in good health and CMV-seropositive. The sample consisted of PBMCs. As DNA, the CDR3 is TGTGCCAGCAGAGACAGGGGGAGAAGAAATGAGCAGTTCTTC. Protein: CASRDRGRRNEQFF. The full variable domain, completed using reference TRBV28 and TRBJ2-1, is DVKVTQSSRYLVKRTGEKVFLECVQDMDHENMFWYRQDPGLGLRLIYFSYDVKMKEKGDIPEGYSVSREKKERFSLILESASTNQTSMYLCASRDRGRRNEQFFGPGTRLTVL.